This T cell receptor beta chain is drawn from a study of human T cells and chemical hapten exposure. Overall study results and limits: With regard to DPC sensitization, TCRs above 1 in 1000 frequency did not change.

The V gene lost 7 bases and the J gene lost 1 base, with 10 bases spanning the gap. The CDR3 totals 13 residues. Germline V gives CDR1 SGHVS, CDR2 FNYEAQ. This clonotype was observed many times. Its antigen remains unknown. Time point meaning: patch test 1, 2 weeks after DPC sensitization. The treatment denotes: therapeutic diphenylcyclopropenone sensitization with weekly scalp DPC. The study's library attached unique molecular identifiers to single cDNA molecules. Authors' processing steps: Sample TCR counts, which ranged from roughly 23,224 to 750,000, had a median of about 100,000. TCRdb ran MiXCR on the RACE reads and lists one entry per CDR3 protein. The V and J calls and clone size are TCRdb's, not the authors'. The profile shows 75,000 to 95,000 distinct CDR3 sequences, 10% to 15% of them singletons.

The chain carries TRBV7-6 and TRBJ1-1; D unresolved. The clonotype originates from a woman aged 55-69 years with alopecia areata. Some clones in this sample may be carry-over from other donors' samples. Sequences were derived from whole blood, sampled in connection with sensitization to the hapten diphenylcyclopropenone (DPC). This chain's CDR3 is CASMALGNTEAFF. CDR3 bases: TGTGCCAGCATGGCCTTGGGGAACACTGAAGCTTTCTTT.